This entry features one T cell receptor (beta chain) sequence. Its antigen is still unknown. After isolation, RNA underwent reverse transcription to generate cDNA as the sequencing template. Sequencing was performed with immunoSEQ multiplex PCR; in TCRdb, only in-frame clones are kept and a portion is missing. The sample carries around 130,000 clones, roughly 54% recorded once. The data were taken from a study of CD8+ T cells in alopecia areata. Study-level results: An increase in clonality over normal scalp was evident in lesional scalp, especially alopecia totalis/universalis.

The source is a human donor with alopecia areata. The source material was CD4+ T cells sorted from blood, sampled at week 0.

CDR3 sequence (DNA): TGTGCCAGCAGCTTCCAACAGGGTCCAGAAAAACTGTTTTTT. Translated, it gives CASSFQQGPEKLFF. The chain couples TRBV7-2 to TRBJ1-4, with D perhaps matching TRBD1 (6 bases). CDR1 SGHTA and CDR2 FQGNSA come from the germline V gene. V lost 3 bases and J 8 bases, leaving 13 bases between the germline ends. The CDR3 spans 14 residues. Looking up the rest from reference TRBV7-2 and TRBJ1-4 gives the full variable domain: GAGVSQSPSNKVTEKGKDVELRCDPISGHTALYWYRQSLGQGLEFLIYFQGNSAPDKSGLPSDRFSAERTGGSVSTLTIQRTQQEDSAVYLCASSFQQGPEKLFFGSGTQLSVL.